This T cell receptor (beta chain) was sequenced for a study of blood T cell repertoires in COVID-19. Authors' analysis steps: Amplification of reference gene primers was used by the study to estimate nucleated cell counts. This table comes from immunoSEQ multiplex PCR, and its TCRdb copy is limited to in-frame clones, with some not included. From that table come the V and J calls and clone size; the DNA was used to work out D and trimming. The data contain 310,000 or so clones, approximately 86% of them singletons. V was clipped by 4 bases and J by 3 bases; unmatched bases: 6. The germline V gene encodes CDR1 SGHTA and CDR2 FQGNSA. This CDR3 is built from 14 residues.

The TCR sequence derives from a man aged 65 to 79 with acute or convalescent COVID-19. The chain links TRBV7-2 to TRBJ2-7; 7 nucleotides line up with TRBD1. The sequenced sample consisted of peripheral blood. CDR3 amino acids: CASSSRDRRYEQYF. In DNA form, the CDR3 reads TGTGCCAGCAGCTCCCGGGACAGACGCTACGAGCAGTACTTC.